This section outlines one TCR beta chain sequence together with its context. In the original processing: From reference gene primer amplification, estimates of nucleated cell counts were derived. Generated by immunoSEQ multiplex PCR, the TCRdb table keeps only in-frame clones and is missing some. V and J calls and clone size come straight from that table; D and trimming were deduced from the DNA. The top ten hold roughly 39% of the sample, which has over 55,000 clones, roughly four fifths seen once. Germline lookup yields CDR1 LNHDA and CDR2 SQIVND (reference sequence). The V gene end was trimmed by 5 bases and the J gene end by 2 bases; junction bases not matched to a gene: 13. This CDR3 is 17 amino acids long. This sample was taken from a study of blood T cell repertoires in COVID-19. About the research overall: From the United States, Italy and Spain came samples of acute and convalescent COVID-19.

The sequence came from a human donor in a cohort sampled during active COVID-19. Sequencing input: peripheral blood. The chain links TRBV19 to TRBJ1-1, with 8 positions matching TRBD1. CDR3 sequence: CASSYRPGQVTNTEAFF. The CDR3 nucleotides are TGTGCCAGTAGTTACCGGCCGGGACAGGTCACAAACACTGAAGCTTTCTTT.